This is a list of T cell receptor beta chains from one sample in a study of blood T cell repertoires in COVID-19. Data came from immunoSEQ multiplex PCR; TCRdb stores just in-frame clones and leaves some out. Here the sample spans hundreds of thousands of clones, around 89% being singletons. Sequenced sample: peripheral blood. The receptor set was obtained from a woman in her twenties or thirties with acute or convalescent COVID-19. The CDR3 runs from the conserved cysteine through the conserved F or W. A D gene is named only where the DNA matches it firmly. Only some rows state a clone size, as once, few, many or a class for expanded clones.

>-|TRBD2|TRBJ2-7|TRBV5-6|13
TGTGCCAGCAGCCGGGACTACTCCTACGAGCAGTACTTC
CASSRDYSYEQYF
>-|TRBD1|TRBJ1-1|TRBV6-5|14
TGTGCCAGCAGAAACGACAGGGGTGGGACTGAAGCTTTCTTT
CASRNDRGGTEAFF
>-|TRBD2|TRBJ2-5|TRBV6-6|15
TGTGCCAGCAGTCCCGTCGGGGGGGCCGGTGAGACCCAGTACTTC
CASSPVGGAGETQYF
>-|-|TRBJ2-5|TRBV5-4|16
TGTGCCAGCAGCTTTCCGGACAGGACGGCGGGGGAGACCCAGTACTTC
CASSFPDRTAGETQYF
>-|TRBD1|TRBJ2-2|TRBV5-1|16
TGCGCCAGCAGCACAGGGGGCGCGGGTTTCGACGGGGAGCTGTTTTTT
CASSTGGAGFDGELFF
>-|TRBD1|TRBJ2-5|TRBV6-5|15
TGTGCCACCCATAGGTCGACAGGGGGCAAGGAGACCCAGTACTTC
CATHRSTGGKETQYF
>-|-|TRBJ2-3|TRBV3-1/TRBV3-2|13
TGTGCCAGCAGCCGCAGGGGCACAGATACGCAGTATTTT
CASSRRGTDTQYF
>many|TRBD1|TRBJ1-3|TRBV5-6|17
TGTGCCAGCAGCTTGGAAATGACAGGGGTAATTGGAAACACCATATATTTT
CASSLEMTGVIGNTIYF
>-|-|TRBJ2-1|TRBV7-8|19
TGTGCCAGCAGCTTAGCTCGTCGGTTGATGGCCGAGGAATACAATGAGCAGTTCTTC
CASSLARRLMAEEYNEQFF
>-|-|TRBJ1-1|TRBV5-1|15
TGCGCCAGCAGCGCCGAGGGAGGGAGGAACACTGAAGCTTTCTTT
CASSAEGGRNTEAFF
>-|-|TRBJ1-1|TRBV6-5|13
TGTGCCAGCATCGGGTGGATGAACACTGAAGCTTTCTTT
CASIGWMNTEAFF
>-|-|TRBJ1-4|TRBV28|15
TGTGCCAGCAGTCCCTTGGCAGGGATTAATGAAAAACTGTTTTTT
CASSPLAGINEKLFF
>once|TRBD2|TRBJ2-7|TRBV2|16
TGTGCCAGCGTAGTTATAGCGGGGAAAAGTCACTACGAGCAGTACTTC
CASVVIAGKSHYEQYF
>-|TRBD1|TRBJ2-3|TRBV24-1|16
TGTGCCACCAGTGAGACCGGGACAGGCCTCACAGATACGCAGTATTTT
CATSETGTGLTDTQYF
>-|TRBD2|TRBJ2-5|TRBV23-1|19
TGCGCCAGCAGTCATTATGTTTATCCTAGCGGGGCGGGGCGAGAGACCCAGTACTTC
CASSHYVYPSGAGRETQYF
>-|TRBD2|TRBJ2-2|TRBV6-5|16
TGTGCCAGCAGTTACTGGTCTAGCGGGGGTACCGGGGAGCTGTTTTTT
CASSYWSSGGTGELFF
>-|TRBD1|TRBJ2-7|TRBV15|13
TGTGCCACCAGCAGCCGGACAGGGGACGAGCAGTACTTC
CATSSRTGDEQYF
>-|TRBD1|TRBJ1-5|TRBV7-9|14
TGTGCCAGCAGCTACGGACAGGGGGGTCAGCCCCAGCATTTT
CASSYGQGGQPQHF
>once|TRBD2|TRBJ2-5|TRBV7-9|12
TGTGCCAGCAGCTTAGGGGACTATACCCAGTACTTC
CASSLGDYTQYF
>-|-|TRBJ1-4|TRBV4-1|14
TGCGCCAGCAGCCAACGTGGGGAGTATGAAAAACTGTTTTTT
CASSQRGEYEKLFF
>-|-|TRBJ1-3|TRBV30|13
TGTGCCTGGAGTGTTGCGGAAGGAAACACCATATATTTT
CAWSVAEGNTIYF
>-|TRBD2|TRBJ2-3|TRBV4-2|16
TGTGCCAGCAGCCCACAGGCGGGGGGGCAGGGAGATACGCAGTATTTT
CASSPQAGGQGDTQYF
>-|TRBD2|TRBJ2-3|TRBV9|15
TGTGCCAGCAGCCTTAGCGGGGGAAGGACAGATACGCAGTATTTT
CASSLSGGRTDTQYF
>once|TRBD2|TRBJ2-1|TRBV9|16
TGTGCCAGCAGCGTCATGACTAGCGGGGGGGTCGATGAGCAGTTCTTC
CASSVMTSGGVDEQFF
>-|-|TRBJ1-6|TRBV27|14
TGTGCCAGCAGTTTAGGCCAGTATAATTCACCCCTCCACTTT
CASSLGQYNSPLHF
>-|-|TRBJ1-2|TRBV10-3|11
TGTGCCATCAGTGAGAATCGGGGCTACACCTTC
CAISENRGYTF
>few|-|TRBJ2-2|TRBV4-1|13
TGCGCCAGCAGCCACTTTGGGAGTAGGGAGCTGTTTTTT
CASSHFGSRELFF
>-|TRBD1|TRBJ2-7|TRBV6-5|11
TGTGCCAGCAGAGGACAGGGCACGCAGTACTTC
CASRGQGTQYF
>few|-|TRBJ2-7|TRBV3-1/TRBV3-2|14
TGTGCCAGCAGCCAATCCCGCAGGGCCCACGAGCAGTACTTC
CASSQSRRAHEQYF
>-|TRBD2|TRBJ2-1|TRBV10-2|16
TGCGCCAGCAGTGTCGGGGTAGCGGGGGGGCAAAATGAGCAGTTCTTC
CASSVGVAGGQNEQFF
>-|TRBD1|TRBJ1-1|TRBV2|13
TGTGCCAGCAGTGAATCTAGGGGGCTAGGAGCTTTCTTT
CASSESRGLGAFF
>-|-|TRBJ1-5|TRBV15|22
TGTGCCACCAGCAGAGATCGTTTGCGACCATCAACGGGGGTTTATAGCAATCAGCCCCAGCATTTT
CATSRDRLRPSTGVYSNQPQHF
>-|-|TRBJ1-1|TRBV5-5|13
TGTGCCAGCAGCTTGGATATGAACACTGAAGCTTTCTTT
CASSLDMNTEAFF
>-|-|TRBJ1-2|TRBV2|12
TGTGCCAGCAGTCCCCATTTTGGCCGCTACACCTTC
CASSPHFGRYTF
>-|TRBD1|TRBJ2-7|TRBV5-1|13
TGCGCCAGCAGCCTCCGGACAGGGAACGAGCAGTACTTC
CASSLRTGNEQYF
>-|-|TRBJ1-1|TRBV5-1|15
TGCGCCAGCAGCTTGGGTGGACAGCCGAACACTGAAGCTTTCTTT
CASSLGGQPNTEAFF
>-|-|TRBJ1-6|TRBV5-1|15
TGCGCCAGTAGACAAGACACCTCCTATAATTCACCCCTCCACTTT
CASRQDTSYNSPLHF
>-|TRBD2|TRBJ2-1|TRBV9|19
TGTGCCAGCAGCGTAGCCCGGGGGCGGGGGGGCCCGGGTTCGAATGAGCAGTTCTTC
CASSVARGRGGPGSNEQFF
>-|TRBD1|TRBJ1-2|TRBV9|14
TGTGCCAGCAGCCAGGACAGGGGCAACTATGGCTACACCTTC
CASSQDRGNYGYTF
>-|TRBD1|TRBJ1-2|TRBV6-2/TRBV6-3|12
TGTGCCAGCAGCCAGGGGGCTTCGGGCTACACCTTC
CASSQGASGYTF